The sequence of this T cell receptor beta chain was determined in a study of CD8 T cells in ankylosing spondylitis. Findings and limits, study-wide: From matched ankylosing spondylitis synovial fluid, disease-linked clones were reportedly recovered at significantly enriched levels. A CD8+ phenotype characterized the disease-linked clones, which were relatively rare in peripheral blood. About 8 highly homologous variants made up a TCR beta motif, and this motif appeared characteristic of ankylosing spondylitis blood. Earlier authors reported some of these motif variants in reactive arthritis synovial fluid and blood.

The CDR3 has 15 residues. The V gene's germline CDR1 is SGHRS and CDR2 YFSETQ. V was shortened by 1 base and J by 2 bases, with 10 bases between the two germline ends. This clonotype has just a few counts. Its antigen is still unknown. TCRdb reanalysed the 5' RACE reads using MiXCR and keeps one entry per CDR3 protein. The profile covers 300,000 to 400,000 distinct CDR3 sequences, with about a fifth appearing a single time and 15% to 20% taken by the ten largest. Sequenced material: blood, either unsorted or a sorted T cell fraction (not recorded which). This chain links TRBV5-1 with TRBJ2-1, with D possibly TRBD2 on 5 matching bases. This receptor was obtained from a male donor with ankylosing spondylitis. The CDR3 nucleotides read TGCGCCAGCAGCTTGAGGGAGCTCACCTACAATGAGCAGTTCTTC. Its translation is CASSLRELTYNEQFF.